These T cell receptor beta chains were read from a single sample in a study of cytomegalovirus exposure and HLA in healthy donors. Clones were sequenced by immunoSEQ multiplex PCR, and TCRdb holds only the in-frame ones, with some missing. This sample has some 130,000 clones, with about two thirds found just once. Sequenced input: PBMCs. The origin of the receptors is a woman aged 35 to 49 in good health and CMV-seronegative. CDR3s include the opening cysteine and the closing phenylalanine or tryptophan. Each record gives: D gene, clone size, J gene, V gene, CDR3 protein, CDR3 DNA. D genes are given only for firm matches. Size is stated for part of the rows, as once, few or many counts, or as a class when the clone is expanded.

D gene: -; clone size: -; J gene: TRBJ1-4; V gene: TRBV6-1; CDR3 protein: CASSEELVGVKLFF; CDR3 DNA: TGTGCCAGCAGTGAAGAATTGGTAGGGGTAAAACTGTTTTTT
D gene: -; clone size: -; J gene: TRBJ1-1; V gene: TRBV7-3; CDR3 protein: CASSLDGGTEAFF; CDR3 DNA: TGTGCCAGCAGCCTCGACGGCGGCACTGAAGCTTTCTTT
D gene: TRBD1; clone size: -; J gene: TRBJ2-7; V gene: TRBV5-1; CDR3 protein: CASSTDRDEQYF; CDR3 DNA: TGCGCCAGCAGCACCGACAGGGACGAGCAGTACTTC
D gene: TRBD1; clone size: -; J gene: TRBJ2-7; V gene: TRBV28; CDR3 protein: CASGPGQGYEQYF; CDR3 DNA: TGTGCCAGCGGTCCGGGACAGGGCTACGAGCAGTACTTC
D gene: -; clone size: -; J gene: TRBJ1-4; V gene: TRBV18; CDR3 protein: CASSPEMSTNEKLFF; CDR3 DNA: TGTGCCAGCTCACCGGAGATGTCAACTAATGAAAAACTGTTTTTT
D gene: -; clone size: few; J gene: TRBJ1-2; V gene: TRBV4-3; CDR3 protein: CASSQESGGTPYGYTF; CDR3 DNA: TGCGCCAGCAGCCAAGAGAGTGGCGGGACCCCATATGGCTACACCTTC
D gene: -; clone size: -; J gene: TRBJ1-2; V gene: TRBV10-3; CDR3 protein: CAIAVLGAQGYTF; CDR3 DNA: TGTGCCATAGCAGTATTGGGGGCGCAGGGCTACACCTTC
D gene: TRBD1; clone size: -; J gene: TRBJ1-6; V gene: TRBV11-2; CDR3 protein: CASSPLRGLDSPLHF; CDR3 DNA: TGTGCCAGCAGCCCCCTCAGGGGGCTTGATTCACCCCTCCACTTT
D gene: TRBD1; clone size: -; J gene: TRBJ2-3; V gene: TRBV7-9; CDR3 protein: CASHSTGDAPDTQYF; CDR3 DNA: TGTGCCAGCCACTCGACAGGGGATGCCCCAGATACGCAGTATTTT
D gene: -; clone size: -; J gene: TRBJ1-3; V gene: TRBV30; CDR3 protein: CAWSVVIGVAGNTIYF; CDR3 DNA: TGTGCCTGGAGTGTAGTAATAGGGGTGGCTGGAAACACCATATATTTT
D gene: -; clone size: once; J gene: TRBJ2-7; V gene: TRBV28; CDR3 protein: CASRFGGAYEQYF; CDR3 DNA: TGTGCCAGCAGGTTTGGGGGCGCCTACGAGCAGTACTTC
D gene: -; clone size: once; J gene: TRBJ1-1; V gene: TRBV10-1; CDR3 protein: CASSARGGGTEAFF; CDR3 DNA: TGCGCCAGCAGTGCGCGGGGGGGAGGCACTGAAGCTTTCTTT
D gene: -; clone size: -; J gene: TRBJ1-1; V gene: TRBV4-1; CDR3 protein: CASSQEATEAFF; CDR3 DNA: TGCGCCAGCAGCCAAGAGGCCACTGAAGCTTTCTTT
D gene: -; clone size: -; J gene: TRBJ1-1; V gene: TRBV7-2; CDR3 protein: CASSLSAAFF; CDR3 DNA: TGTGCCAGCAGCCTCAGTGCAGCTTTCTTT
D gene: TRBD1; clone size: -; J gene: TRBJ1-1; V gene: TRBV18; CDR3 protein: CASSPRTGKNTEAFF; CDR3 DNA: TGTGCCAGCTCACCAAGGACAGGGAAGAACACTGAAGCTTTCTTT
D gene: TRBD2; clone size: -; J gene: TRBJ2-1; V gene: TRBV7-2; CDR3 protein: CASSSPSGLEQFF; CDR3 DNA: TGTGCCAGCAGCTCGCCTAGCGGGCTTGAGCAGTTCTTC
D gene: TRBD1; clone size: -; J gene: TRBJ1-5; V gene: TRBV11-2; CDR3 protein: CASSPDHTGAGQPQHF; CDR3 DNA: TGTGCCAGCAGCCCGGACCACACAGGGGCGGGTCAGCCCCAGCATTTT
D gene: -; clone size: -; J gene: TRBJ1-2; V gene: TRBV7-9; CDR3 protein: CASSLEGGVYGYTF; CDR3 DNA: TGTGCCAGCAGCTTAGAAGGCGGGGTCTATGGCTACACCTTC
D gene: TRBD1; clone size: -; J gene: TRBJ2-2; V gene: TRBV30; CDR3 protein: CAWNSGQGATGELFF; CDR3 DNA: TGTGCCTGGAATTCCGGTCAGGGGGCCACCGGGGAGCTGTTTTTT
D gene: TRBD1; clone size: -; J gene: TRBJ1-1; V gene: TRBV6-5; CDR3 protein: CASSSRQGAPYTEAFF; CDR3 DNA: TGTGCCAGCAGTTCGCGACAGGGGGCCCCGTACACTGAAGCTTTCTTT
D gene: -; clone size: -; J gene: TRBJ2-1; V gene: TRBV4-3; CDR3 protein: CASSQERAVEQFF; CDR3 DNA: TGCGCCAGCAGCCAAGAAAGAGCGGTGGAGCAGTTCTTC
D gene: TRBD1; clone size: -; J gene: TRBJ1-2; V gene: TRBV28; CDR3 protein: CASSSGQVSRYGYTF; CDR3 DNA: TGTGCCAGCAGTTCTGGACAGGTTTCCCGTTATGGCTACACCTTC
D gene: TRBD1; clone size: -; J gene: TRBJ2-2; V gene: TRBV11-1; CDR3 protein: CASRYRGTGELFF; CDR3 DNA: TGTGCCAGCAGGTACAGGGGTACCGGGGAGCTGTTTTTT
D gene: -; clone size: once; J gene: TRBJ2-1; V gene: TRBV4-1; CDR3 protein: CASSQVPPGDSYNEQFF; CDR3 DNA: TGCGCCAGCAGCCAAGTTCCGCCCGGGGACTCCTACAATGAGCAGTTCTTC
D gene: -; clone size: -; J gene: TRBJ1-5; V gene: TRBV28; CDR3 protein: CASKDTGNQPQHF; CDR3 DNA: TGTGCCAGCAAAGACACTGGCAATCAGCCCCAGCATTTT
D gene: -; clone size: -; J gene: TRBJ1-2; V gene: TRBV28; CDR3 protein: CASSFYGESNYGYTF; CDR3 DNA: TGTGCCAGCAGTTTTTATGGGGAGTCAAACTATGGCTACACCTTC